The T cell receptor beta chain described here comes from a study of a mutant IDH1 vaccine in newly diagnosed glioma. The protocol was immunoSEQ multiplex PCR, while the TCRdb copy is restricted to in-frame clones and leaves out a portion. There are 60,000 to 100,000 clones in the sample; around 85% occur only once, and 0.6% to 0.95% lies in the top ten. Trimming pared 1 base from V and 5 bases from J, leaving 10 bases between. The CDR3 is 14 amino acids. Germline values: CDR1 MDHEN, CDR2 SYDVKM. About this clone: Its antigen is not identified.

Time point reported: week 23, last vaccination. A 20-mer mutant IDH1 peptide at 300 ug was injected subcutaneously with topical imiquimod. The origin of this receptor is a woman between 45 and 60 years old with glioma. The specimen comprised PBMCs, sampled from a glioma patient whose treatment included an IDH1 peptide vaccine. This rearrangement joins TRBV28 to TRBJ2-3, with D perhaps TRBD1 (5 bases). The CDR3 is CASSLSRVVDTQYF. The DNA of the CDR3 is TGTGCCAGCAGTTTATCCAGGGTTGTAGATACGCAGTATTTT.